The rows below give T cell receptor beta chains drawn from one sample of a study of cytomegalovirus exposure and HLA in healthy donors. Some clones are missing from TCRdb's copy, which holds only in-frame ones; the method was immunoSEQ multiplex PCR. The data contain approximately 100,000 clones, around 90% of them singletons. Material for sequencing was PBMCs. These receptors all come from a woman aged 25 to 45 in good health and CMV-seronegative. Both conserved end residues are part of each CDR3. The D gene is left open where the match is weak. Clone size, where shown, is once, few, many, or a class for clones that have expanded.

abundance: .
v_gene: TRBV7-9
len: 16
j_gene: TRBJ1-5
d_gene: .
CDR3nt: TGTGCCAGCAGCACACGACAGGCGGGGGCAGATCAGCCCCAGCATTTT
CDR3aa: CASSTRQAGADQPQHF

abundance: .
v_gene: TRBV7-8
len: 13
j_gene: TRBJ2-2
d_gene: .
CDR3nt: TGTGCCAGCAGCTTAGGCAGGACCGGGGAGCTGTTTTTT
CDR3aa: CASSLGRTGELFF

abundance: .
v_gene: TRBV7-8
len: 14
j_gene: TRBJ1-5
d_gene: .
CDR3nt: TGTGCCAGCAGCTTAGGCGAGCGATCCCAGCCCCAGCATTTT
CDR3aa: CASSLGERSQPQHF

abundance: .
v_gene: TRBV15
len: 18
j_gene: TRBJ1-5
d_gene: TRBD1
CDR3nt: TGTGCCACCAGCCCACCGCCCGGGACAGGGGCCGCCGATCAGCCCCAGCATTTT
CDR3aa: CATSPPPGTGAADQPQHF

abundance: .
v_gene: TRBV4-2
len: 15
j_gene: TRBJ2-2
d_gene: TRBD2
CDR3nt: TGTGCCAGCAGCCCTCTAGCGGGGAACACCGGGGAGCTGTTTTTT
CDR3aa: CASSPLAGNTGELFF

abundance: .
v_gene: TRBV19
len: 14
j_gene: TRBJ1-2
d_gene: .
CDR3nt: TGTGCCAGTAGTCGGCGGGGTGAGAACTATGGCTACACCTTC
CDR3aa: CASSRRGENYGYTF

abundance: .
v_gene: TRBV5-6
len: 15
j_gene: TRBJ1-5
d_gene: .
CDR3nt: TGTGCCAGCAGCTTTCAGGGATCTGCTATGCGGCCCCAGCATTTT
CDR3aa: CASSFQGSAMRPQHF

abundance: .
v_gene: TRBV7-2
len: 16
j_gene: TRBJ1-2
d_gene: .
CDR3nt: TGTGCCAGCAGCCTATACCCGGGCCTCGGGAAGGGTGGCTACACCTTC
CDR3aa: CASSLYPGLGKGGYTF

abundance: .
v_gene: TRBV27
len: 17
j_gene: TRBJ1-2
d_gene: TRBD1
CDR3nt: TGTGCCAGCAGTTATACGACAGGGGCAATTGCGGTGTCTGGCTACACCTTC
CDR3aa: CASSYTTGAIAVSGYTF

abundance: once
v_gene: TRBV6-5
len: 15
j_gene: TRBJ1-5
d_gene: .
CDR3nt: TGTGCCAGCGGAGCTGGTAATTCGGCGGATCAGCCCCAGCATTTT
CDR3aa: CASGAGNSADQPQHF

abundance: .
v_gene: TRBV2
len: 17
j_gene: TRBJ2-3
d_gene: TRBD2
CDR3nt: TGTGCCAGCAGTGAAGCCGGGCTAGCGGGGAGCACAGATACGCAGTATTTT
CDR3aa: CASSEAGLAGSTDTQYF

abundance: .
v_gene: TRBV28
len: 14
j_gene: TRBJ2-5
d_gene: .
CDR3nt: TGTGCCAGCAGTTTACAGGGATTTGGAGAGACCCAGTACTTC
CDR3aa: CASSLQGFGETQYF

abundance: .
v_gene: TRBV5-1
len: 14
j_gene: TRBJ2-1
d_gene: .
CDR3nt: TGCGCCAGCAGCCGGGCGGACCCGGGGGATGAGCAGTTCTTC
CDR3aa: CASSRADPGDEQFF

abundance: .
v_gene: TRBV5-1
len: 15
j_gene: TRBJ2-1
d_gene: TRBD2
CDR3nt: TGCGCCAGCAGCCGGGGGACTACCCCCTACAATGAGCAGTTCTTC
CDR3aa: CASSRGTTPYNEQFF

abundance: medium-sized
v_gene: TRBV7-9
len: 15
j_gene: TRBJ2-7
d_gene: .
CDR3nt: TGTGCCAGCAGTCAATTGGGCGACAAGTCCTACGAGCAGTACTTC
CDR3aa: CASSQLGDKSYEQYF

abundance: .
v_gene: TRBV2
len: 14
j_gene: TRBJ2-1
d_gene: TRBD1
CDR3nt: TGTACGTCTTTAAGGACAGGAGAATCGGATGAGCAGTTCTTC
CDR3aa: CTSLRTGESDEQFF

abundance: .
v_gene: TRBV5-4
len: 14
j_gene: TRBJ1-3
d_gene: .
CDR3nt: TGTGCCAGCAGCTCCGGTTCTTCAGGAAACACCATATATTTT
CDR3aa: CASSSGSSGNTIYF

abundance: .
v_gene: TRBV7-3
len: 14
j_gene: TRBJ2-7
d_gene: TRBD1
CDR3nt: TGTGCCAGCAGCCGGGACAGGGGATCCTACGAGCAGTACTTC
CDR3aa: CASSRDRGSYEQYF

abundance: .
v_gene: TRBV29-1
len: 14
j_gene: TRBJ2-6
d_gene: .
CDR3nt: TGCAGCGTGCTAAGAGGTACTGGGGCCAACGTCCTGACTTTC
CDR3aa: CSVLRGTGANVLTF

abundance: .
v_gene: TRBV4-3
len: 13
j_gene: TRBJ1-2
d_gene: .
CDR3nt: TGCGCCAGCAGCCATCCGCAGGGCTGGGGCTACACCTTC
CDR3aa: CASSHPQGWGYTF

abundance: .
v_gene: TRBV6-1
len: 17
j_gene: TRBJ2-3
d_gene: TRBD2
CDR3nt: TGTGCCAGCAGTGAAGGGCGGGGCGGGAGATTCACAGATACGCAGTATTTT
CDR3aa: CASSEGRGGRFTDTQYF

abundance: .
v_gene: TRBV5-5
len: 16
j_gene: TRBJ2-3
d_gene: .
CDR3nt: TGTGCCAGCAGCTCCTTCCCAGGGGAGAGCACAGATACGCAGTATTTT
CDR3aa: CASSSFPGESTDTQYF

abundance: .
v_gene: TRBV9
len: 14
j_gene: TRBJ1-1
d_gene: .
CDR3nt: TGTGCCAGCAACGCCCAGGGGTTGTCAACTGAAGCTTTCTTT
CDR3aa: CASNAQGLSTEAFF

abundance: .
v_gene: TRBV13
len: 13
j_gene: TRBJ2-7
d_gene: .
CDR3nt: TGTGCCAGCAGCTTAAAGCGCTCGAGGGAGCAGTACTTC
CDR3aa: CASSLKRSREQYF

abundance: .
v_gene: TRBV7-3
len: 18
j_gene: TRBJ2-1
d_gene: TRBD2
CDR3nt: TGTGCCAGCAGCTTCGGCCCGGGACTAGCGGGGAGTTACAATGAGCAGTTCTTC
CDR3aa: CASSFGPGLAGSYNEQFF

abundance: .
v_gene: TRBV10-1
len: 14
j_gene: TRBJ2-1
d_gene: .
CDR3nt: TGCGCCAGCAGTGAGTGGGCCGGGGGCAATGAGCAGTTCTTC
CDR3aa: CASSEWAGGNEQFF

abundance: .
v_gene: TRBV27
len: 15
j_gene: TRBJ2-5
d_gene: TRBD1
CDR3nt: TGTGCCAGCAGTTTAGGACAGGGGGCGCGTGAGACCCAGTACTTC
CDR3aa: CASSLGQGARETQYF

abundance: once
v_gene: TRBV2
len: 13
j_gene: TRBJ2-1
d_gene: .
CDR3nt: TGTGCCAGCAGTGCCGACTTCCTCAATGAGCAGTTCTTC
CDR3aa: CASSADFLNEQFF

abundance: .
v_gene: TRBV4-2
len: 14
j_gene: TRBJ1-1
d_gene: .
CDR3nt: TGTGCCAGCAGCCACCAGGGCAGTGGCACTGAAGCTTTCTTT
CDR3aa: CASSHQGSGTEAFF

abundance: .
v_gene: TRBV25-1
len: 15
j_gene: TRBJ2-1
d_gene: TRBD2
CDR3nt: TGTGCCAGCAGTGAATTGGCTAGCGGGGGGGATGAGCAGTTCTTC
CDR3aa: CASSELASGGDEQFF

abundance: .
v_gene: TRBV7-6
len: 18
j_gene: TRBJ1-3
d_gene: TRBD1
CDR3nt: TGTGCCAGCAGCTTAGGCCCCCAGGGGGCATCGTATGGAAACACCATATATTTT
CDR3aa: CASSLGPQGASYGNTIYF

abundance: .
v_gene: TRBV6-5
len: 15
j_gene: TRBJ1-3
d_gene: .
CDR3nt: TGTGCCAGCAGCTACCGGGGAGTCTCTGGAAACACCATATATTTT
CDR3aa: CASSYRGVSGNTIYF

abundance: .
v_gene: TRBV2
len: 14
j_gene: TRBJ2-2
d_gene: TRBD1
CDR3nt: TGTGCCACCACGGGACAGGGGTACACCGGGGAGCTGTTTTTT
CDR3aa: CATTGQGYTGELFF

abundance: .
v_gene: TRBV7-3
len: 12
j_gene: TRBJ2-1
d_gene: TRBD2
CDR3nt: TGTGCCAGCAGTCACGGGGGGAATGAGCAGTTCTTC
CDR3aa: CASSHGGNEQFF

abundance: once
v_gene: TRBV2
len: 17
j_gene: TRBJ1-2
d_gene: TRBD1
CDR3nt: TGTGCCAGCTATAAAGTAGAGGACAGGGTGAGGTTCTATGGCTACACCTTC
CDR3aa: CASYKVEDRVRFYGYTF

abundance: .
v_gene: TRBV5-6
len: 13
j_gene: TRBJ1-1
d_gene: .
CDR3nt: TGTGCCAGCAGCGGTGCGGGGGCCACTGAAGCTTTCTTT
CDR3aa: CASSGAGATEAFF

abundance: .
v_gene: TRBV27
len: 17
j_gene: TRBJ2-3
d_gene: TRBD1
CDR3nt: TGTGCCAGCAGTTTAGCTGGGCGGGACAGGGGGCCGGATACGCAGTATTTT
CDR3aa: CASSLAGRDRGPDTQYF

abundance: .
v_gene: TRBV5-6
len: 17
j_gene: TRBJ2-1
d_gene: .
CDR3nt: TGTGCCAGCAGCTTGGCCCAGGGGTGGAATTCCTACAATGAGCAGTTCTTC
CDR3aa: CASSLAQGWNSYNEQFF

abundance: .
v_gene: TRBV18
len: 13
j_gene: TRBJ2-5
d_gene: .
CDR3nt: TGTGCCAGCTCCCCCCAAGCGCGGGAGACCCAGTACTTC
CDR3aa: CASSPQARETQYF

abundance: .
v_gene: TRBV4-2
len: 18
j_gene: TRBJ1-2
d_gene: .
CDR3nt: TGTGCCAGCAGCCAAGAACTGGGGCTTATGGAGGGGAACTATGGCTACACCTTC
CDR3aa: CASSQELGLMEGNYGYTF

abundance: .
v_gene: TRBV7-9
len: 15
j_gene: TRBJ2-3
d_gene: .
CDR3nt: TGTGCCAGCAGCCTGACTACCTCTAGCACAGATACGCAGTATTTT
CDR3aa: CASSLTTSSTDTQYF

abundance: few
v_gene: TRBV5-1
len: 15
j_gene: TRBJ1-2
d_gene: TRBD1
CDR3nt: TGCGCCAGCAGCTTGGCCCCGGACAGGGGAGCCGCTCCCACCTTC
CDR3aa: CASSLAPDRGAAPTF

abundance: .
v_gene: TRBV6-1
len: 14
j_gene: TRBJ2-7
d_gene: .
CDR3nt: TGTGCCAGCAGTGAAGCAGGGGTTAACTACGAGCAGTACTTC
CDR3aa: CASSEAGVNYEQYF

abundance: .
v_gene: TRBV7-3
len: 15
j_gene: TRBJ2-4
d_gene: TRBD1
CDR3nt: TGTGCCAGCAGCTCTCAACAGGGGCCTGTGTCTCGACAGTACTTC
CDR3aa: CASSSQQGPVSRQYF

abundance: few
v_gene: TRBV7-2
len: 15
j_gene: TRBJ2-5
d_gene: TRBD2
CDR3nt: TGTGCCAGCAGCTCCGGGACGGGACTAGGAGAGACCCAGTACTTC
CDR3aa: CASSSGTGLGETQYF

abundance: .
v_gene: TRBV19
len: 15
j_gene: TRBJ2-2
d_gene: .
CDR3nt: TGTGCCAGTAGTATAGAGGTGGGCTACACCGGGGAGCTGTTTTTT
CDR3aa: CASSIEVGYTGELFF

abundance: .
v_gene: TRBV27
len: 14
j_gene: TRBJ1-2
d_gene: TRBD1
CDR3nt: TGTGCCAGCAGAGGGACAGGGTATAACTATGGCTACACCTTC
CDR3aa: CASRGTGYNYGYTF

abundance: .
v_gene: TRBV5-4
len: 15
j_gene: TRBJ2-7
d_gene: .
CDR3nt: TGTGCCAGCAGCAGGGGGGGGGCCACCGGCTACGAGCAGTACTTC
CDR3aa: CASSRGGATGYEQYF

abundance: .
v_gene: TRBV9
len: 16
j_gene: TRBJ2-1
d_gene: TRBD2
CDR3nt: TGTGCCAGCAGCGTAGGGAGTAGCGGGAGGGGCAATGAGCAGTTCTTC
CDR3aa: CASSVGSSGRGNEQFF

abundance: .
v_gene: TRBV5-1
len: 15
j_gene: TRBJ1-4
d_gene: TRBD1
CDR3nt: TGCGCCAGCAGCAGGGGGCAGACAACTAATGAAAAACTGTTTTTT
CDR3aa: CASSRGQTTNEKLFF

abundance: .
v_gene: TRBV18
len: 14
j_gene: TRBJ1-2
d_gene: TRBD1
CDR3nt: TGTGCCAGCTCCACAGGGGTGGCTAACTATGGCTACACCTTC
CDR3aa: CASSTGVANYGYTF

abundance: .
v_gene: TRBV18
len: 16
j_gene: TRBJ1-1
d_gene: TRBD1
CDR3nt: TGTGCCAGCTCACCCAGGACAGGGTCCTTGAACACTGAAGCTTTCTTT
CDR3aa: CASSPRTGSLNTEAFF

abundance: .
v_gene: TRBV9
len: 15
j_gene: TRBJ1-4
d_gene: .
CDR3nt: TGTGCCAGCAGCGTAGGGAGACAGATTAATGAAAAACTGTTTTTT
CDR3aa: CASSVGRQINEKLFF

abundance: .
v_gene: TRBV5-5
len: 14
j_gene: TRBJ1-2
d_gene: .
CDR3nt: TGTGCCAGCAGCTTGGGCCCCAGAAGCTATGGCTACACCTTC
CDR3aa: CASSLGPRSYGYTF

abundance: .
v_gene: TRBV2
len: 17
j_gene: TRBJ2-1
d_gene: TRBD2
CDR3nt: TGTGCCAGCAGTGAGGGTGGCGGGGGGAGCTCCTACAATGAGCAGTTCTTC
CDR3aa: CASSEGGGGSSYNEQFF

abundance: .
v_gene: TRBV7-3
len: 16
j_gene: TRBJ1-1
d_gene: TRBD1
CDR3nt: TGTGCCAGCAGCCTACAGGGACAGTCGATGAACACTGAAGCTTTCTTT
CDR3aa: CASSLQGQSMNTEAFF

abundance: .
v_gene: TRBV28
len: 15
j_gene: TRBJ2-7
d_gene: .
CDR3nt: TGTGCCAGCAGTCTACCGACAGTTAAAGCCGACGAGCAGTACTTC
CDR3aa: CASSLPTVKADEQYF